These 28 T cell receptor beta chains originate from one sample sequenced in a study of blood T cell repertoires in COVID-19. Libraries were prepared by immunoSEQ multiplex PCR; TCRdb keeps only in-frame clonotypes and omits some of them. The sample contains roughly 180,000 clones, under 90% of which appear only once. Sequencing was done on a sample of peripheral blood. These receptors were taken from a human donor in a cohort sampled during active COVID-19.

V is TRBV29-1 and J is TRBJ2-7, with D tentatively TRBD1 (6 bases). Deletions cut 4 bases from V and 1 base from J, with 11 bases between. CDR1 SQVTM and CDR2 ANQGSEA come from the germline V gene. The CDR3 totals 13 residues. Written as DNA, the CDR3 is TGCAGCGTTGTGCAGGGGAAATCCTACGAGCAGTACTTC. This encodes CSVVQGKSYEQYF.

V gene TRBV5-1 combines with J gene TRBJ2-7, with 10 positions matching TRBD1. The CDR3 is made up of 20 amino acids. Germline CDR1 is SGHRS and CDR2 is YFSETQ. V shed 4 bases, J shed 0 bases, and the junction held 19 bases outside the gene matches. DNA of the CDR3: TGCGCCAGCAGCCAGGGGACAGGGGATTTCCTACTTCACCGCTCCTACGAGCAGTACTTC. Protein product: CASSQGTGDFLLHRSYEQYF.

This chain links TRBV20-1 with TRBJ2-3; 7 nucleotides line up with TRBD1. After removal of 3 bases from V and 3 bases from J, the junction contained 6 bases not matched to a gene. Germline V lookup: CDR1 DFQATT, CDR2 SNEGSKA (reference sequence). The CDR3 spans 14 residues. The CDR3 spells CSASRQGETDTQYF. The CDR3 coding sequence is TGCAGTGCTAGTCGACAGGGCGAAACAGATACGCAGTATTTT.

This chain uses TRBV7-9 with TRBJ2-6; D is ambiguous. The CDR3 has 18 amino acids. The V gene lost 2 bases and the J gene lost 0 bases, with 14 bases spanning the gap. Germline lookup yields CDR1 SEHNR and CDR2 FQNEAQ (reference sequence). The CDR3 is CASSLSLSVPSGANVLTF. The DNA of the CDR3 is TGTGCCAGCAGCTTATCCCTCAGCGTTCCCTCTGGGGCCAACGTCCTGACTTTC.

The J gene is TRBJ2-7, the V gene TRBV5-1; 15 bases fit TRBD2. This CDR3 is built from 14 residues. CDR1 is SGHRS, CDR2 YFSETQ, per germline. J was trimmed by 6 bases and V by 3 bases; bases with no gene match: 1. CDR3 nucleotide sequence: TGCGCCAGCAGCTGGGGACTAGCGGGGGGCGAGCAGTACTTC. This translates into CASSWGLAGGEQYF.

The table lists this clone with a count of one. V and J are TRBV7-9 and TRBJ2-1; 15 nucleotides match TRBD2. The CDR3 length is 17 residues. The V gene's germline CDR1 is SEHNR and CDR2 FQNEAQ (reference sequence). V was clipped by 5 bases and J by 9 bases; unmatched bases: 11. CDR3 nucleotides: TGTGCCAGCAGCCCCAGGACTAGCGGGGGGGCCTGGGGTGAGCAGTTCTTC. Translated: CASSPRTSGGAWGEQFF.

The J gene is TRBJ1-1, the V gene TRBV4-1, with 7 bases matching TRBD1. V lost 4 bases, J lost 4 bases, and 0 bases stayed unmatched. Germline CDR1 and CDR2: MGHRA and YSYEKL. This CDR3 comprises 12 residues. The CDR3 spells CASSPGGTEAFF. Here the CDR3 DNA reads TGCGCCAGCAGCCCAGGGGGCACTGAAGCTTTCTTT.

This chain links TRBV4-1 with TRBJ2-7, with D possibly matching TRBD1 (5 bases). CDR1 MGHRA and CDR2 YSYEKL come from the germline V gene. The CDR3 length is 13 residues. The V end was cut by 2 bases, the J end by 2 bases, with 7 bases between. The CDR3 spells CASSQQGAYEQYF. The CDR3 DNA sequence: TGCGCCAGCAGCCAACAGGGCGCCTACGAGCAGTACTTC.

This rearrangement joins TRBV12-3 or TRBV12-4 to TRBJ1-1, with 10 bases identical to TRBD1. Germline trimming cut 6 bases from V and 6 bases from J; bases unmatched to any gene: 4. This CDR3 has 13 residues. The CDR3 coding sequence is TGTGCCAGCAGCCTTGGACAGGGGGCTGAAGCTTTCTTT. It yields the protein CASSLGQGAEAFF.

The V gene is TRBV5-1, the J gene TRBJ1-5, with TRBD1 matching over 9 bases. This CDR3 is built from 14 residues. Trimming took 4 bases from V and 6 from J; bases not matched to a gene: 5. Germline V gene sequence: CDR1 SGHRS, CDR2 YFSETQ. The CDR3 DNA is TGCGCCAGCAGCGAGGGACAGGGCGGTCAGCCCCAGCATTTT. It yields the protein CASSEGQGGQPQHF.

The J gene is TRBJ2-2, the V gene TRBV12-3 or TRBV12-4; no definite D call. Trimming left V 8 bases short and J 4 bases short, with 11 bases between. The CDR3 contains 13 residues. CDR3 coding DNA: TGTGCCAGCGCTGACTCGTTCACCGGGGAGCTGTTTTTT. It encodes CASADSFTGELFF.

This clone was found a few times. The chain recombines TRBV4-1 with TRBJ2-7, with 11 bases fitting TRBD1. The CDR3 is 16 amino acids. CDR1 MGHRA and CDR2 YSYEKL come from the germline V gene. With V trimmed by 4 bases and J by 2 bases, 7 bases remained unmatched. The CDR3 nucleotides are TGCGCCAGCAGCCGGACACCGGGACAGGGGGCCTACGAGCAGTACTTC. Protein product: CASSRTPGQGAYEQYF.

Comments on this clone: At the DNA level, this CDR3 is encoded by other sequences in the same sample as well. Written as DNA, the CDR3 is TGTGCCAGTAGTAGGTCGGGGGTCTACGAGCAGTACTTC. Its protein product is CASSRSGVYEQYF. The chain uses TRBV19 and TRBJ2-7, with D tentatively TRBD2 (6 bases). Per germline, CDR1 LNHDA and CDR2 SQIVND (reference sequence). There are 13 residues in the CDR3. With 4 bases removed from V and 3 bases from J, the gap between germline ends came to 10 bases.

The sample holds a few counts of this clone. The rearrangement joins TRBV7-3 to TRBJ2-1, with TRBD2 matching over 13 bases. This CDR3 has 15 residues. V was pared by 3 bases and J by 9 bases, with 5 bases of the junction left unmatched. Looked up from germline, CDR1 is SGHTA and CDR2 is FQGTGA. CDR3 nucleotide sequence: TGTGCCAGCAGCTTGACTAGCGGGGGGCACCCTGAGCAGTTCTTC. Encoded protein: CASSLTSGGHPEQFF.

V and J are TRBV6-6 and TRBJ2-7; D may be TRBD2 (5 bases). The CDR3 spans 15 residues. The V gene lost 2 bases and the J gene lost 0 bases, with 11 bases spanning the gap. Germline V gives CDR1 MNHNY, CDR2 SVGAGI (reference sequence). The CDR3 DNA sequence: TGTGCCAGCAGTTACCGGGTGGAGGACTCCTACGAGCAGTACTTC. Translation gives CASSYRVEDSYEQYF.

In DNA, the CDR3 is TGCGCCAGCAGCACCGGACTAGCGAAGGAGACCCAGTACTTC. Its translation is CASSTGLAKETQYF. The V and J genes are TRBV5-1 and TRBJ2-5; 9 nucleotides agree with TRBD2. This CDR3 is 14 amino acids long. J was trimmed by 5 bases and V by 4 bases; bases with no gene match: 6. Germline-derived CDR1 and CDR2 are SGHRS and YFSETQ.

The CDR3 DNA follows: TGCAGCGTTACTCCGGCGGGTAATGAGCAGTTCTTC. Its protein product is CSVTPAGNEQFF. The chain has TRBV29-1 and TRBJ2-1; D is perhaps TRBD2 (5 bases). The germline V and J ends were trimmed by 5 bases and 7 bases, with 12 bases remaining between them. The CDR3 consists of 12 residues. CDR1 is SQVTM and CDR2 is ANQGSEA in the germline V gene.

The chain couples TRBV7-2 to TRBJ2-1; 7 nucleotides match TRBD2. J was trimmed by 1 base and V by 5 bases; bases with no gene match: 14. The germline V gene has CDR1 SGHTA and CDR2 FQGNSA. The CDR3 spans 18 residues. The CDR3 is CASSPGDFGGGSYNEQFF. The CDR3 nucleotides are TGTGCCAGCAGCCCGGGAGATTTCGGCGGGGGATCCTACAATGAGCAGTTCTTC.

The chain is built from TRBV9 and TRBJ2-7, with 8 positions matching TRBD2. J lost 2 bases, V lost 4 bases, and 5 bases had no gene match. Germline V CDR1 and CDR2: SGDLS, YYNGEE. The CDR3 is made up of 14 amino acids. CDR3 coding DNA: TGTGCCAGCAGCAAGAGCGGGGGTCCCTACGAGCAGTACTTC. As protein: CASSKSGGPYEQYF. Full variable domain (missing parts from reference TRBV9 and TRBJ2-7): DSGVTQTPKHLITATGQRVTLRCSPRSGDLSVYWYQQSLDQGLQFLIQYYNGEERAKGNILERFSAQQFPDLHSELNLSSLELGDSALYFCASSKSGGPYEQYFGPGTRLTVT.

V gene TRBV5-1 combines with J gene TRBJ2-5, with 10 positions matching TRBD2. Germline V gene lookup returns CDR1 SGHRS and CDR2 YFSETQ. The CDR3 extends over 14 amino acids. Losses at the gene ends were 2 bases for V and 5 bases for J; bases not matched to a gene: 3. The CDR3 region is CASSLAGGPETQYF. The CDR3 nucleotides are TGCGCCAGCAGCTTAGCGGGGGGGCCGGAGACCCAGTACTTC.

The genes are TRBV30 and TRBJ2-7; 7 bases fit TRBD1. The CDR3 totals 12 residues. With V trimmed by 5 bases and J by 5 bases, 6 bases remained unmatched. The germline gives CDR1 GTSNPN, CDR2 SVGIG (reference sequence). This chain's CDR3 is CAWSDTGDEQYF. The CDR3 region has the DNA TGTGCCTGGTCAGACACAGGGGACGAGCAGTACTTC.

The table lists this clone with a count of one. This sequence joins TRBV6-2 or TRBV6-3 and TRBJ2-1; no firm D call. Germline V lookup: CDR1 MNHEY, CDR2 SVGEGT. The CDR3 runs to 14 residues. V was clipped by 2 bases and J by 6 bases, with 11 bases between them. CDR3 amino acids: CASSYSLVGNEQFF. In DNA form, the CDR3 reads TGTGCCAGCAGTTACAGTCTAGTAGGCAATGAGCAGTTCTTC.

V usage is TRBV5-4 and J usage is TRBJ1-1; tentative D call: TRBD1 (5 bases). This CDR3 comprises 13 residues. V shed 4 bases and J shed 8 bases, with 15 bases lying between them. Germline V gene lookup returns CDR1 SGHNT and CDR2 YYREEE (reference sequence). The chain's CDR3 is CASSQGPGGEAFF. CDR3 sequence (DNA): TGTGCCAGCAGCCAGGGCCCCGGAGGGGAAGCTTTCTTT.

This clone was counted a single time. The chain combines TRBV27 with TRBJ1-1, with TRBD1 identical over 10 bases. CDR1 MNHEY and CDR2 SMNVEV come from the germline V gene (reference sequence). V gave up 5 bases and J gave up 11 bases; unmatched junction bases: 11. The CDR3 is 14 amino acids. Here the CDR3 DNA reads TGTGCCAGCAGTAAGGACAGGGGGACTTATTCGGCTTTCTTT. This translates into CASSKDRGTYSAFF.

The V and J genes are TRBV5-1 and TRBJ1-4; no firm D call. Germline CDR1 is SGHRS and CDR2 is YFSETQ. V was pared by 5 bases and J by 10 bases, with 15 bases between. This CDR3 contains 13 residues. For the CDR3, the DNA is TGCGCCAGCAGACCTGTCGGTGGTGGAAAACTGTTTTTT. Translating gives CASRPVGGGKLFF.

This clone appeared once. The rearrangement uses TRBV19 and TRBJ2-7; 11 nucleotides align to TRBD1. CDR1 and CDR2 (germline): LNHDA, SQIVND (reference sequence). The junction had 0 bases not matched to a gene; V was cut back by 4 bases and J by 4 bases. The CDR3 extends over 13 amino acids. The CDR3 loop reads CASSRDRGYEQYF. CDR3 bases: TGTGCCAGTAGTAGGGACAGGGGGTACGAGCAGTACTTC.

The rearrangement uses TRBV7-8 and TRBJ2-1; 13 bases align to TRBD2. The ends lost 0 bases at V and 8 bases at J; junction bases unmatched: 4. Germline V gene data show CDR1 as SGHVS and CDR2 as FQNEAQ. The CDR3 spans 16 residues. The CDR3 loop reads CASSLALAGGPDEQFF. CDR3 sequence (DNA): TGTGCCAGCAGCTTAGCACTAGCGGGGGGGCCCGATGAGCAGTTCTTC.

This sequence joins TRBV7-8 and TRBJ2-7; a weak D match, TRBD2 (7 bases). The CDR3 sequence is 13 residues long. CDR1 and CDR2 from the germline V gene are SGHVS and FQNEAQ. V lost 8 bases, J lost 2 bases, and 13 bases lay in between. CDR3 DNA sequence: TGTGCCAGCGGGCGGGGGCGAACCTACGAGCAGTACTTC. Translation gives CASGRGRTYEQYF.